This T cell receptor (beta chain) was retrieved from a study of patients and donors after allogeneic stem cell transplantation. Trimming pared 5 bases from V and 0 bases from J, leaving 6 bases between. The CDR3 has 13 amino acids. CDR1 and CDR2 (germline): MRHNA, SNTAGT. TCRdb fed the RT-PCR reads into MiXCR, producing one record per CDR3 protein. The sample records tens of thousands of distinct CDR3 sequences, less than 45% being singletons. The sequencing input was blood, either unsorted or a sorted T cell fraction (not recorded which). This TCR derives from a human donor who was either an allogeneic HSCT recipient or a stem cell or donor lymphocyte infusion donor (not recorded which). It is not recorded whose cells these are; they may come from a transplant donor. The chain is built from TRBV6-4 and TRBJ2-3; D unclear. The DNA of the CDR3 is TGTGCCAGCAGTAAAGAAAGCACAGATACGCAGTATTTT. Translation gives CASSKESTDTQYF.